These 7 T cell receptor beta chains originate from one sample sequenced in a study of T cells after posttransplantation cyclophosphamide. Some clones are missing from TCRdb's copy, which holds only in-frame ones; the method was immunoSEQ multiplex PCR. The table lists over 15,000 clones, approximately 87% of them singletons, with approximately 9% in the top ten. Sequenced sample: memory CD4+ T cells sorted from blood. The receptors shown here come from a young man in good health and a related stem cell transplant donor.

The V and J genes are TRBV7-7 and TRBJ2-5; TRBD2 agrees at 11 bases. CDR1 and CDR2 from the germline V gene are SSHAT and FNYEAQ (reference sequence). Germline trimming cut 5 bases from V and 4 bases from J; bases unmatched to any gene: 6. The CDR3 has 15 amino acids. The CDR3 here is CASSVTSGGGETQYF. The CDR3 DNA follows: TGTGCCAGCAGCGTCACTAGCGGGGGCGGAGAGACCCAGTACTTC.

The chain couples TRBV29-1 to TRBJ2-5, with D maybe TRBD2 (5 bases). CDR1 SQVTM and CDR2 ANQGSEA come from the germline V gene. The CDR3 is made up of 14 amino acids. V lost 6 bases, J lost 5 bases, and 19 bases lay in between. CDR3 protein: CSVVVRGLVETQYF. As DNA, the CDR3 is TGCAGCGTCGTCGTAAGAGGACTGGTCGAGACCCAGTACTTC.

This clone was picked up one time. This chain joins TRBV28 and TRBJ2-3; TRBD2 aligns across 9 bases. Germline CDR1 and CDR2: MDHEN and SYDVKM. The CDR3 consists of 13 residues. The V segment lost 8 bases and the J segment 3 bases; nucleotides outside the gene matches: 3. CDR3 DNA sequence: TGTGCCAGCGGGGCGGGGGGGACAGATACGCAGTATTTT. Its protein product is CASGAGGTDTQYF. The full variable domain, its missing parts supplied by reference TRBV28 and TRBJ2-3, is DVKVTQSSRYLVKRTGEKVFLECVQDMDHENMFWYRQDPGLGLRLIYFSYDVKMKEKGDIPEGYSVSREKKERFSLILESASTNQTSMYLCASGAGGTDTQYFGPGTRLTVL.

The V gene is TRBV7-9, the J gene TRBJ2-3; D remains unclear. V lost 2 bases and J 4 bases, leaving 7 bases between the germline ends. The germline CDR1 and CDR2 sequences are SEHNR and FQNEAQ (reference sequence). The CDR3 consists of 13 residues. CDR3 DNA: TGTGCCAGCAGCTTAAGGAGATCAGATACGCAGTATTTT. This encodes CASSLRRSDTQYF. The whole variable domain, filled in from reference TRBV7-9 and TRBJ2-3, reads DTGVSQNPRHKITKRGQNVTFRCDPISEHNRLYWYRQTLGQGPEFLTYFQNEAQLEKSRLLSDRFSAERPKGSFSTLEIQRTEQGDSAMYLCASSLRRSDTQYFGPGTRLTVL.

The chain has TRBV29-1 and TRBJ2-5; tentative D call: TRBD1 (5 bases). The DNA end is more similar to TRBJ2-7, so the J call may be wrong. This CDR3 is 12 amino acids long. Per germline, CDR1 SQVTM and CDR2 ANQGSEA. The CDR3: CSVVAQAYEQYF. The CDR3 DNA follows: TGCAGCGTTGTGGCACAGGCCTACGAGCAGTACTTC.

CDR3 sequence (DNA): TGCGCCAGCAGCCAATCCCCGGGGATTAACTATGGCTACACCTTC. This translates into CASSQSPGINYGYTF. The chain has TRBV4-1 and TRBJ1-2; D ambiguous. Trimming cost V 2 bases and J 1 base, with 11 bases left between them. Looked up from germline, CDR1 is MGHRA and CDR2 is YSYEKL. The CDR3 covers 15 residues.

This chain connects TRBV5-1 to TRBJ2-3; TRBD1 aligns across 9 bases. CDR1 SGHRS and CDR2 YFSETQ come from the germline V gene. Losses at the gene ends were 4 bases for V and 1 base for J; bases not matched to a gene: 4. This CDR3 is 15 amino acids long. The chain's CDR3 is CASSRTGGGTDTQYF. The CDR3, as DNA: TGCGCCAGCAGCCGAACAGGGGGCGGCACAGATACGCAGTATTTT.